A single sample is the source of the 25 T cell receptor beta chains below, sequenced in a study of blood T cell repertoires in COVID-19 (dated by TCRdb to the early 2020s). The library was made by the immunoSEQ multiplex PCR assay. TCRdb holds this immuneACCESS table with in-frame rearrangements only. Some clones are missing; in checked studies, unresolved V genes explain under half, and the rest has no known cause. The sample table lists 95,000 to 100,000 clones, approximately 92% of them with a count of one. The ten largest clones represent approximately 5.4% of the sample. The specimen was peripheral blood. All receptors come from a man aged 45-65 years with active COVID-19.

The CDR3 here is CASSYGAGGETQYF. CDR3 nucleotide sequence: TGTGCCAGCAGTTACGGGGCGGGAGGAGAGACCCAGTACTTC. V usage is TRBV6-5 and J usage is TRBJ2-5; TRBD2 matches at 8 bases. CDR3 length: 14 residues. CDR1 MNHEY and CDR2 SVGAGI come from the germline V gene. V gave up 2 bases and J gave up 4 bases; unmatched junction bases: 3.

The rearrangement joins TRBV7-3 to TRBJ2-3; 10 bases are shared with TRBD2. CDR3 size: 17 residues. CDR1 is SGHTA, CDR2 FQGTGA, per germline. V dropped 0 bases and J dropped 0; count of bases not matched to a gene: 3. The CDR3 DNA sequence: TGTGCCAGCAGCTTAACCCTAGCGGGAGCTAGCACAGATACGCAGTATTTT. This encodes CASSLTLAGASTDTQYF. The complete variable domain, with remaining parts taken from reference TRBV7-3 and TRBJ2-3, reads GAGVSQTPSNKVTEKGKYVELRCDPISGHTALYWYRQSLGQGPEFLIYFQGTGAADDSGLPNDRFFAVRPEGSVSTLKIQRTERGDSAVYLCASSLTLAGASTDTQYFGPGTRLTVL.

The chain recombines TRBV11-1 with TRBJ2-1, with a tentative D call TRBD2 (5 bases). The V gene's germline CDR1 is SGHAT and CDR2 FQDESV (reference sequence). Trimming removed 4 bases at V and 8 bases at J, with 18 bases between. This CDR3 region has 15 residues. The CDR3 is CASSSDGSGFDEQFF. The CDR3 DNA is TGTGCCAGCAGCTCCGATGGGTCGGGGTTTGATGAGCAGTTCTTC.

J is TRBJ2-1 and V is TRBV7-9, with 11 positions matching TRBD2. Germline CDR1 reads SEHNR; CDR2 reads FQNEAQ (reference sequence). The CDR3 length is 13 residues. Trimming took 7 bases from V and 10 from J; bases not matched to a gene: 6. The CDR3 bases are TGTGCCAGCATTCGTACTAGCGGGGGAGAGCAGTTCTTC. It translates to CASIRTSGGEQFF.

This chain's CDR3 is CASSPYLDRGYEQYF. The CDR3 nucleotides read TGTGCCAGCTCACCCTATTTGGACAGGGGCTACGAGCAGTACTTC. The chain employs TRBV18 and TRBJ2-7; 9 nucleotides match TRBD1. The J segment lost 3 bases and the V segment lost 3 bases, leaving 6 bases of the junction unmatched. Germline loops: CDR1 KGHSH, CDR2 LQKENI. The CDR3 runs to 15 residues. Complete variable domain (other parts from reference TRBV18 and TRBJ2-7): NAGVMQNPRHLVRRRGQEARLRCSPMKGHSHVYWYRQLPEEGLKFMVYLQKENIIDESGMPKERFSAEFPKEGPSILRIQQVVRGDSAAYFCASSPYLDRGYEQYFGPGTRLTVT.

The V call is TRBV6-2 or TRBV6-3, the J call TRBJ2-7, with TRBD2 matching over 13 bases. The CDR3 covers 20 residues. The J segment lost 0 bases and the V segment lost 5 bases, leaving 16 bases of the junction unmatched. Germline values: CDR1 MNHEY, CDR2 SVGEGT. The CDR3 here is CASSRRTSGSIFSSSYEQYF. The DNA of the CDR3 is TGTGCCAGCAGTCGCCGGACTAGCGGGAGTATTTTTTCCAGCTCCTACGAGCAGTACTTC.

The chain carries TRBV27 and TRBJ2-1; TRBD2 aligns across 8 bases. Per germline, CDR1 MNHEY and CDR2 SMNVEV (reference sequence). Trimming removed 7 bases from V and 5 bases from J; junction bases left unmatched: 13. The CDR3 sequence is 16 residues long. The CDR3 coding sequence is TGTGCCAGCACCTGGAATAGCGGGATGAAACACAATGAGCAGTTCTTC. Amino acid sequence: CASTWNSGMKHNEQFF.

The chain is built from TRBV11-2 and TRBJ2-7; no clear D gene. The CDR3 totals 11 residues. V lost 4 bases to trimming and J lost 4 bases, with 5 bases between them. Germline V gene lookup returns CDR1 SGHAT and CDR2 FQNNGV. The CDR3 is CASSSLYEQYF. CDR3 sequence (DNA): TGTGCCAGCAGCTCCCTTTACGAGCAGTACTTC.

The chain has TRBV3-1 (or the pseudogene TRBV3-2) and TRBJ2-5; maybe TRBD2 (6 bases). V was pared by 10 bases and J by 4 bases, with 19 bases between. This CDR3 is 14 amino acids long. In germline, CDR1 is LGHDT, CDR2 YNNKEL (reference sequence). CDR3 coding DNA: TGTGCCACGTCGTCTGAACTAGCCTCAGAGACCCAGTACTTC. This codes for CATSSELASETQYF.

The chain recombines TRBV7-2 with TRBJ2-3; 10 bases align to TRBD2. V was clipped by 5 bases and J by 6 bases; unmatched bases: 8. Germline CDR1 reads SGHTA; CDR2 reads FQGNSA. The CDR3 contains 15 residues. CDR3: CASSAPSGSFDTQYF. The CDR3 DNA reads TGTGCCAGCAGCGCACCTAGCGGGAGTTTCGATACGCAGTATTTT.

The chain joins TRBV29-1 to TRBJ1-4; D unresolved. This CDR3 is 15 amino acids long. Trimming took off 4 bases at V and 5 bases at J, with 17 bases between the two ends. CDR1 is SQVTM, CDR2 ANQGSEA, per germline. The CDR3 spells CSVVGSETTNEKLFF. The CDR3, as DNA: TGCAGCGTTGTCGGGAGCGAGACCACAAATGAAAAACTGTTTTTT.

The chain recombines TRBV6-1 with TRBJ2-3, with 8 bases identical to TRBD2. Trimming removed 0 bases from V and 1 base from J; junction bases left unmatched: 9. CDR3 length: 18 amino acids. CDR1 MNHNS and CDR2 SASEGT come from the germline V gene. DNA of the CDR3: TGTGCCAGCAGTGAAGCAGCGGGGGAATCCTTGGGCACAGATACGCAGTATTTT. Amino acid sequence: CASSEAAGESLGTDTQYF.

This chain uses TRBV2 with TRBJ2-7; 11 bases align to TRBD2. The CDR3 length is 14 residues. Germline V gene sequence: CDR1 SNHLY, CDR2 FYNNEI. Trimming removed 5 bases from V and 2 bases from J; junction bases left unmatched: 2. As DNA, the CDR3 is TGTGCCAGCAGTCCGGGACTAGCGGCCTACGAGCAGTACTTC. Encoded protein: CASSPGLAAYEQYF.

The chain joins TRBV5-1 to TRBJ2-2, with D possibly matching TRBD1 (6 bases). The germline V and J ends were trimmed by 4 bases and 6 bases, with 13 bases remaining between them. This CDR3 comprises 14 residues. Germline V lookup: CDR1 SGHRS, CDR2 YFSETQ. CDR3 DNA: TGCGCCAGCAGCCCACAGGGAGAGGCCGGGGAGCTGTTTTTT. Translation gives CASSPQGEAGELFF.

The genes are TRBV7-6 and TRBJ1-2; no firm D call. The CDR3 consists of 13 residues. Germline V gives CDR1 SGHVS, CDR2 FNYEAQ. The V and J ends lost 2 bases and 4 bases respectively, with 8 bases between them. CDR3 sequence reads: CASSLLRGYGYTF. DNA of the CDR3: TGTGCCAGCAGCTTATTACGGGGCTATGGCTACACCTTC.

This rearrangement joins TRBV7-9 to TRBJ1-2; 8 nucleotides match TRBD1. The V segment lost 6 bases and the J segment 10 bases; nucleotides outside the gene matches: 10. The CDR3 is 13 amino acids. Per the germline V gene, CDR1 is SEHNR and CDR2 is FQNEAQ (reference sequence). This chain's CDR3 is CASRSGQGRDYTF. The CDR3 DNA is TGTGCCAGCAGATCCGGACAGGGTAGGGACTACACCTTC.

The J gene is TRBJ2-1, the V gene TRBV11-1; D may be TRBD2 (5 bases). The CDR3 is 15 amino acids. V lost 5 bases, J lost 10 bases, and 21 bases lay in between. Germline V lookup: CDR1 SGHAT, CDR2 FQDESV (reference sequence). In DNA form, the CDR3 reads TGTGCCAGCAGCCTCGAGGGTCCCGGCGCCAGAGAGCAGTTCTTC. Translation gives CASSLEGPGAREQFF.

This clone appeared once. The V and J genes are TRBV18 and TRBJ1-5, with a possible D match to TRBD1 (6 bases). The V end was cut by 3 bases, the J end by 9 bases, with 18 bases between. Looked up from germline, CDR1 is KGHSH and CDR2 is LQKENI. This CDR3 contains 15 residues. The CDR3 DNA is TGTGCCAGCTCACCTGAAGGACAGCCCGGGCCGCCCCAGCATTTT. It yields the protein CASSPEGQPGPPQHF.

The chain employs TRBV2 and TRBJ1-1; D ambiguous. V was cut by 7 bases and J by 0 bases, with 15 bases left in between. CDR1 is SNHLY, CDR2 FYNNEI, per germline. The CDR3 loop spans 15 amino acids. This chain's CDR3 is CASIQRQIMNTEAFF. CDR3 sequence (DNA): TGTGCCAGCATTCAGCGCCAAATCATGAACACTGAAGCTTTCTTT.

This rearrangement joins TRBV5-4 to TRBJ1-1; perhaps TRBD1 as D (6 bases). CDR3 length: 13 amino acids. Trimming took 0 bases from V and 4 from J, leaving 7 bases between them. The V gene's germline CDR1 is SGHNT and CDR2 YYREEE (reference sequence). In DNA form, the CDR3 reads TGTGCCAGCAGCTTGGGAGGGGGCACTGAAGCTTTCTTT. As protein: CASSLGGGTEAFF.

The V gene is TRBV19, the J gene TRBJ2-5; the match to TRBD1 covers 8 bases. Germline assignment: CDR1 LNHDA and CDR2 SQIVND (reference sequence). V lost 6 bases and J lost 3; bases outside the gene matches: 12. CDR3 length equals 16 residues. CDR3 in DNA: TGTGCCAGTAGCGCGGACAGGGTACTCGCTAAAGAGACCCAGTACTTC. Its protein is CASSADRVLAKETQYF.

The DNA of the CDR3 is TGTGCCAGCAGCTTGGTGGGACTAGGGGCAGATACGCAGTATTTT. Translation gives CASSLVGLGADTQYF. This chain links TRBV5-6 with TRBJ2-3; 8 bases align to TRBD2. CDR3 size: 15 residues. Germline values: CDR1 SGHDT, CDR2 YYEEEE. Germline trimming cut 0 bases from V and 4 bases from J; bases unmatched to any gene: 4. The full variable domain, with the rest looked up from reference TRBV5-6 and TRBJ2-3, is DAGVTQSPTHLIKTRGQQVTLRCSPKSGHDTVSWYQQALGQGPQFIFQYYEEEERQRGNFPDRFSGHQFPNYSSELNVNALLLGDSALYLCASSLVGLGADTQYFGPGTRLTVL.

This rearrangement joins TRBV3-1 (or the pseudogene TRBV3-2) to TRBJ2-6; 8 nucleotides align to TRBD1. The CDR3 is 17 residues long. The V segment lost 3 bases and the J segment 1 base; nucleotides outside the gene matches: 5. From germline, CDR1 is LGHDT and CDR2 YNNKEL (reference sequence). This CDR3 reads CASSHGTGGSGANVLTF. In DNA form, the CDR3 reads TGTGCCAGCAGCCATGGGACAGGTGGATCTGGGGCCAACGTCCTGACTTTC.

The gene calls are TRBV5-1 and TRBJ2-2; D gene ambiguous. The CDR3 runs to 15 residues. CDR1 SGHRS and CDR2 YFSETQ come from the germline V gene. V was pared by 0 bases and J by 1 base, with 7 bases between. CDR3 residues: CASSLAQVNTGELFF. CDR3 coding DNA: TGCGCCAGCAGCTTGGCTCAGGTGAACACCGGGGAGCTGTTTTTT.

V usage is TRBV28 and J usage is TRBJ1-3, with 7 positions matching TRBD1. With 6 bases clipped from V and 8 bases from J, the junction kept 22 bases outside the gene matches. Germline values: CDR1 MDHEN, CDR2 SYDVKM. The CDR3 consists of 18 residues. Written as DNA, the CDR3 is TGTGCCAGCAGCAGCATAGTCCGGGACAGCCCTAGGGGATACACCATATATTTT. This translates into CASSSIVRDSPRGYTIYF. Using reference TRBV28 and TRBJ1-3 for the parts outside the CDR3, the full variable domain is DVKVTQSSRYLVKRTGEKVFLECVQDMDHENMFWYRQDPGLGLRLIYFSYDVKMKEKGDIPEGYSVSREKKERFSLILESASTNQTSMYLCASSSIVRDSPRGYTIYFGEGSWLTVV.